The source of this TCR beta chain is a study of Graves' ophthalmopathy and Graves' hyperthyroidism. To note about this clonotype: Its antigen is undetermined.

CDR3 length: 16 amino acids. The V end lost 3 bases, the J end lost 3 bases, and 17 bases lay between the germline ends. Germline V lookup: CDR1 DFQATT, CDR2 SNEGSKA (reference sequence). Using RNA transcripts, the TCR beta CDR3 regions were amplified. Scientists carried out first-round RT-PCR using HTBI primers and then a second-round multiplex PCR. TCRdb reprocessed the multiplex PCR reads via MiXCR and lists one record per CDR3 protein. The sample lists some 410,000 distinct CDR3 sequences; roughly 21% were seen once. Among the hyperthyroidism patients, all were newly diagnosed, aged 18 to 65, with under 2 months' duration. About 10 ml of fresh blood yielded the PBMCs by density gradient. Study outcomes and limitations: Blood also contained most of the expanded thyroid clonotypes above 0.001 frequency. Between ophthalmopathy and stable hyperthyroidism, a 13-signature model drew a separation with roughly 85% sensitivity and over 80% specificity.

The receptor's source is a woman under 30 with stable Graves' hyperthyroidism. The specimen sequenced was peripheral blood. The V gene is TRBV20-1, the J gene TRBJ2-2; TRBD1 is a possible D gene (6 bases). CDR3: CSASPAGAGHTGELFF. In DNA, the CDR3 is TGCAGTGCTAGCCCCGCAGGGGCCGGGCACACCGGGGAGCTGTTTTTT.